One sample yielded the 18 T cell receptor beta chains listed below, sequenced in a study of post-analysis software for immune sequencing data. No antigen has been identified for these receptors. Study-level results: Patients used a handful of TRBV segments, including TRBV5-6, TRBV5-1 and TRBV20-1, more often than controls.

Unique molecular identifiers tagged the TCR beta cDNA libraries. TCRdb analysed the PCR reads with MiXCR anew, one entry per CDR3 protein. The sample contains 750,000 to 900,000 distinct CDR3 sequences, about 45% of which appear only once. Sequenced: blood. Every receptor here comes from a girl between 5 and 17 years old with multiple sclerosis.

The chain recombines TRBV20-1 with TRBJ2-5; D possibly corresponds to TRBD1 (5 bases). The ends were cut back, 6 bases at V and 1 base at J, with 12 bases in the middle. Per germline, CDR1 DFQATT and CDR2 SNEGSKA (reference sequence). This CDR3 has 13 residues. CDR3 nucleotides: TGCAGTGCCACGGACAAGGGCCAAGAGACCCAGTACTTC. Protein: CSATDKGQETQYF.

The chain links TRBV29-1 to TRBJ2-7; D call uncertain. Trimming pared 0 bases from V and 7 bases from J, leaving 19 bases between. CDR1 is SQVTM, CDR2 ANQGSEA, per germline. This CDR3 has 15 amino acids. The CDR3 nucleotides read TGCAGCGTTGAAGATTACGGCGCGCGCCCAGCTGAGCAGTACTTC. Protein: CSVEDYGARPAEQYF.

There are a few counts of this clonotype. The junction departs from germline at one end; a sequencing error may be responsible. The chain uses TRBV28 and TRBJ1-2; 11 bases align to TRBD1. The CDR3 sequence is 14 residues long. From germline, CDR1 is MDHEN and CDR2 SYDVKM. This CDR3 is CASSLSGTGGGYTF. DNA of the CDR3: TGTGCCAGCAGCTTATCCGGGACAGGGGGGGGCTACACCTTC.

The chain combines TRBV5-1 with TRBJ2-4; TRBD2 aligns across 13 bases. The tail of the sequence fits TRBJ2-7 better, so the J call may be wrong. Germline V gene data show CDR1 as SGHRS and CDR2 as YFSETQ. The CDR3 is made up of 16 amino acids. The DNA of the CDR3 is TGCGCCAGCAGCTTGGGGACTAGCGGGAGTAGGTACGAGCAGTACTTC. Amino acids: CASSLGTSGSRYEQYF.

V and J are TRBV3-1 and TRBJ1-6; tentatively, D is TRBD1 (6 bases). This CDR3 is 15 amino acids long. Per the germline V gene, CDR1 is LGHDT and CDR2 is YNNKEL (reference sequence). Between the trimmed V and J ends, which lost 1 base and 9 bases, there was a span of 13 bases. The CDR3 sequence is CASSQGGGLGSPLHF. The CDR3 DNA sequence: TGTGCCAGCAGCCAAGGCGGGGGGCTGGGTTCACCCCTCCACTTT.

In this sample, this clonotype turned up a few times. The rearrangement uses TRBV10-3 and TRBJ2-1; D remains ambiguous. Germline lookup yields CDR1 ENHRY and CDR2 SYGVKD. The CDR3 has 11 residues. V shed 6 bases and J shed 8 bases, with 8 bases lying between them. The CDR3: CAISYRDEQFF. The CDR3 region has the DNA TGTGCCATCAGCTATAGGGATGAGCAGTTCTTC.

The CDR3 loop reads CASNPMGETQYF. For the CDR3, the DNA is TGTGCCAGCAACCCGATGGGCGAGACCCAGTACTTC. This sequence joins TRBV6-1 and TRBJ2-7; D is undetermined. The J call may not be correct, given that the DNA end is closer to TRBJ2-5. Per the germline V gene, CDR1 is MNHNS and CDR2 is SASEGT. The CDR3 runs to 12 residues.

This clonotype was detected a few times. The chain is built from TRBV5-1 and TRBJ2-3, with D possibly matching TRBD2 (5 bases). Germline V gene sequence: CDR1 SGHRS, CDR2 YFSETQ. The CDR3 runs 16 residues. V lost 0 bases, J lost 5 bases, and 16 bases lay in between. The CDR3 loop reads CASSLAVGEVGDTQYF. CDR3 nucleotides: TGCGCCAGCAGCTTGGCCGTGGGAGAGGTTGGAGATACGCAGTATTTT.

Here the CDR3 reads CASSQPGLADDEQYF. The CDR3 DNA is TGTGCCAGCAGCCAACCAGGACTAGCGGACGACGAGCAGTACTTC. V is TRBV4-2 and J is TRBJ2-5; 10 bases line up with TRBD2. The DNA end is a closer match to TRBJ2-7, so the J assignment may be wrong. Per the germline V gene, CDR1 is LGHNA and CDR2 is YNFKEQ. The CDR3 spans 15 residues.

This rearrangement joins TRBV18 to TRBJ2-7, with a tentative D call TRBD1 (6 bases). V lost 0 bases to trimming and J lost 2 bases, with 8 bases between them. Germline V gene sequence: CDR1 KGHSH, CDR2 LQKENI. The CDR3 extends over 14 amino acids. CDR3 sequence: CASSPPRGTYEQYF. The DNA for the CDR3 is TGTGCCAGCTCACCACCTAGGGGGACCTACGAGCAGTACTTC.

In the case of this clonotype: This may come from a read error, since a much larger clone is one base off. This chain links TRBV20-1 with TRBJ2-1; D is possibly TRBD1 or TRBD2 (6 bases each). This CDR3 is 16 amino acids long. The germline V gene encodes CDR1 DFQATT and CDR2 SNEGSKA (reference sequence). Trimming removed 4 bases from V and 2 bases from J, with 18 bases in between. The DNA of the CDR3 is TGCAGTGCTATACCCCGGGGGCTAGTGGCCTACAATGAGCAGTTCTTC. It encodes CSAIPRGLVAYNEQFF.

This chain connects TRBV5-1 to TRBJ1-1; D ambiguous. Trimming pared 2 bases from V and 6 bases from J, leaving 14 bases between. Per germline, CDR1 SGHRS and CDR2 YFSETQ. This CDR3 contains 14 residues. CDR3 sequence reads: CASSLGLLSPEAFF. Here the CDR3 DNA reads TGCGCCAGCAGCTTAGGGCTCCTTTCCCCTGAAGCTTTCTTT.

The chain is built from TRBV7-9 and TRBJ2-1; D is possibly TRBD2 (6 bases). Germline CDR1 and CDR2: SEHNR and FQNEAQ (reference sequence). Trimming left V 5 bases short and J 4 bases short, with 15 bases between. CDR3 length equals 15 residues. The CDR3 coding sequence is TGTGCCAGCAGCCGTAGCGGAGGGATGTACAATGAGCAGTTCTTC. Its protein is CASSRSGGMYNEQFF. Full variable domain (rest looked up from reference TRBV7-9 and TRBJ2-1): DTGVSQNPRHKITKRGQNVTFRCDPISEHNRLYWYRQTLGQGPEFLTYFQNEAQLEKSRLLSDRFSAERPKGSFSTLEIQRTEQGDSAMYLCASSRSGGMYNEQFFGPGTRLTVL.

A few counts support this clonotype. The CDR3 reads CSVEDRVLDYGEQFF. The CDR3 DNA reads TGCAGCGTTGAAGACAGGGTATTGGATTACGGTGAGCAGTTCTTC. This chain connects TRBV29-1 to TRBJ2-1, with a tentative D call TRBD1 (5 bases). Germline-derived CDR1 and CDR2 are SQVTM and ANQGSEA. Trimming took off 0 bases at V and 9 bases at J, with 18 bases between the two ends. The CDR3 covers 15 residues.

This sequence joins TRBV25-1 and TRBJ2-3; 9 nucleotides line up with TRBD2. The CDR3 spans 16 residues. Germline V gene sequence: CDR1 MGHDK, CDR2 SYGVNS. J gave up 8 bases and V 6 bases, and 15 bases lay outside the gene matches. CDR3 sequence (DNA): TGTGCCAGCAGCCCCGGGGGTAGCGGGAGTGGCGGTACGCAGTATTTT. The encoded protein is CASSPGGSGSGGTQYF.

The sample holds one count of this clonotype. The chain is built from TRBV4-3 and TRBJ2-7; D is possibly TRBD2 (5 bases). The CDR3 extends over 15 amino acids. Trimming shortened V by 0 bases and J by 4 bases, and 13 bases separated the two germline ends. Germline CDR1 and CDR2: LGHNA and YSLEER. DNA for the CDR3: TGCGCCAGCAGCCAAGATTACGGAGGAGGTTACGAGCAGTACTTC. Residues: CASSQDYGGGYEQYF.

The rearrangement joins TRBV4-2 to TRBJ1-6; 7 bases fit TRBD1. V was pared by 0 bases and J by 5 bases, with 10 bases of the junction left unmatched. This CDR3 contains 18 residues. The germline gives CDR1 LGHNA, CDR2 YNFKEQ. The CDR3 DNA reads TGTGCCAGCAGCCAAGATCAACAGGGGAATAGGAATAATTCACCCCTCCACTTT. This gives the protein CASSQDQQGNRNNSPLHF.

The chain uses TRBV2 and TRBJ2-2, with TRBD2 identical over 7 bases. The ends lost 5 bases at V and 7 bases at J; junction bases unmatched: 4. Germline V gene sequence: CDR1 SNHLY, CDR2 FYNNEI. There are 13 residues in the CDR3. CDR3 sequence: CASSLAASGELFF. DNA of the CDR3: TGTGCCAGCAGTCTAGCGGCTAGCGGGGAGCTGTTTTTT.